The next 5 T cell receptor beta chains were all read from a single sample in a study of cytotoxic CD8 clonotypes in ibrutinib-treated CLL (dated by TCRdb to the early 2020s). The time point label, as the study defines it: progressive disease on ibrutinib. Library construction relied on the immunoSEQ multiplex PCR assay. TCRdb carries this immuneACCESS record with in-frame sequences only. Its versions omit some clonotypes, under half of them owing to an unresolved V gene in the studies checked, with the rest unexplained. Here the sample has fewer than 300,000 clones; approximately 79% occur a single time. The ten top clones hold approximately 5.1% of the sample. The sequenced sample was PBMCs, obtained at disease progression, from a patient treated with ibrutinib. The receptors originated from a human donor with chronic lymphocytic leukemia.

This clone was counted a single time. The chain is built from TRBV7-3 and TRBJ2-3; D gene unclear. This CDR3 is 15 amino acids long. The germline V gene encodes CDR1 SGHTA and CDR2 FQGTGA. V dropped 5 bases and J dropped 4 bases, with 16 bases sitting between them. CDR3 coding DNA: TGTGCCAGCAGCGTGGGCCGGGCAGTGGCAGATACGCAGTATTTT. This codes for CASSVGRAVADTQYF.

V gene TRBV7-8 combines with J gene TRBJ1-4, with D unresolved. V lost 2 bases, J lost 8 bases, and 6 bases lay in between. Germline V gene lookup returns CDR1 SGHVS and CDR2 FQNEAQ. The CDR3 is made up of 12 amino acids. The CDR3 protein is CASSLSVEKLFF. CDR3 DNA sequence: TGTGCCAGCAGCTTATCAGTCGAAAAACTGTTTTTT.

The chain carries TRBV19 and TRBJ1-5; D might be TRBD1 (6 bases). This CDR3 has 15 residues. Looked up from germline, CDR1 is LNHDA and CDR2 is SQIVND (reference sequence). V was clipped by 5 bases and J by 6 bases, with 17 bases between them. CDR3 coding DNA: TGTGCCAGTAGTCCCGACAGGCTGGTAGGTCAGCCCCAGCATTTT. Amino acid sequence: CASSPDRLVGQPQHF.

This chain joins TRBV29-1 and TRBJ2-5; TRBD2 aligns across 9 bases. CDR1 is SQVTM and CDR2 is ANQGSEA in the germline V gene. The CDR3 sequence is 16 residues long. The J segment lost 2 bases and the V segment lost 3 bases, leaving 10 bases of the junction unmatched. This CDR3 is CSVEASGTLGQETQYF. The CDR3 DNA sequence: TGCAGCGTTGAGGCTAGCGGGACATTGGGACAAGAGACCCAGTACTTC.

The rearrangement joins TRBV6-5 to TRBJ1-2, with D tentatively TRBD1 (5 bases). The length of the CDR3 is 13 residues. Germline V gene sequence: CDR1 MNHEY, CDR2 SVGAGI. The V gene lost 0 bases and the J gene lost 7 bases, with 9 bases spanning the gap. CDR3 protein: CASSYSWGFGYTF. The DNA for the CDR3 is TGTGCCAGCAGTTACTCGTGGGGGTTTGGCTACACCTTC.